These 9 T cell receptor beta chains originate from one sample sequenced in a study of blood T cell repertoires in COVID-19. Clones were read by immunoSEQ multiplex PCR, and TCRdb kept only the in-frame ones, dropping some. The repertoire includes over 65,000 clones, about 82% of them detected once, and over 15% sits in the top ten. Sequenced input: peripheral blood. The receptors here all came from an older man with active or convalescent COVID-19.

This clone was recorded only once. The V gene is TRBV18, the J gene TRBJ1-6; D call uncertain. The CDR3 sequence is 14 residues long. V dropped 3 bases and J dropped 8 bases, with 11 bases sitting between them. Germline loops: CDR1 KGHSH, CDR2 LQKENI. In DNA form, the CDR3 reads TGTGCCAGCTCACCTTTAGCGGAGGATTCACCCCTCCACTTT. Encoded protein: CASSPLAEDSPLHF.

As DNA, the CDR3 is TGCGCCAGCAGCCTAGGGACACTATCCTACAATGAGCAGTTCTTC. Translation gives CASSLGTLSYNEQFF. V gene TRBV5-1 combines with J gene TRBJ2-1, with D possibly TRBD1 on 6 matching bases. Germline CDR1 and CDR2: SGHRS and YFSETQ. The V and J ends lost 4 bases and 1 base respectively, with 12 bases between them. CDR3 size: 15 residues.

The genes are TRBV9 and TRBJ1-1; perhaps TRBD1 as D (5 bases). V lost 4 bases and J 1 base, leaving 8 bases between the germline ends. The CDR3 loop spans 13 amino acids. CDR1 and CDR2 (germline): SGDLS, YYNGEE. CDR3 region: CASSSGQNTEAFF. CDR3 nucleotides: TGTGCCAGCAGCTCCGGACAGAACACTGAAGCTTTCTTT.

The chain has TRBV19 and TRBJ1-5, with D possibly TRBD1 on 6 matching bases. Germline assignment: CDR1 LNHDA and CDR2 SQIVND (reference sequence). The CDR3 spans 17 residues. V shed 5 bases and J shed 5 bases, with 22 bases lying between them. The CDR3 reads CASSLTSKGVLYQPQHF. Written as DNA, the CDR3 is TGTGCCAGTAGTTTAACGTCAAAGGGGGTCTTGTATCAGCCCCAGCATTTT.

The V call is TRBV7-2, the J call TRBJ2-1; D unclear. V lost 6 bases and J lost 15, with 15 bases in between. Germline V gene lookup returns CDR1 SGHTA and CDR2 FQGNSA. The CDR3 is 11 amino acids. The CDR3 DNA follows: TGTGCCAGCAGTCGCCTGGAGAGAACGTTCTTC. Encoded protein: CASSRLERTFF.

The genes are TRBV4-1 and TRBJ2-1; perhaps TRBD2 as D (6 bases). Between the trimmed V and J ends, which lost 2 bases and 11 bases, there was a span of 13 bases. The CDR3 totals 13 residues. In germline, CDR1 is MGHRA, CDR2 YSYEKL. CDR3 sequence: CASSQNGDSKQFF. In DNA, the CDR3 is TGCGCCAGCAGCCAAAATGGGGACTCAAAGCAGTTCTTC.

The gene calls are TRBV10-1 and TRBJ2-1, with 11 nucleotides matching TRBD2. Losses at the gene ends were 5 bases for V and 5 bases for J; bases not matched to a gene: 8. The CDR3 consists of 16 residues. Germline CDR1 is WNHNN and CDR2 is SYGVQD (reference sequence). The CDR3 loop is CASSLTGTSGNNEQFF. CDR3 in DNA: TGCGCCAGCAGTCTCACCGGGACTAGCGGAAACAATGAGCAGTTCTTC.

The CDR3 here is CASSLGRGNTEAFF. CDR3 nucleotide sequence: TGTGCCAGCAGCTTAGGAAGGGGAAACACTGAAGCTTTCTTT. V gene TRBV7-9 combines with J gene TRBJ1-1, with D possibly being TRBD1 (5 bases). The germline gives CDR1 SEHNR, CDR2 FQNEAQ (reference sequence). Deletions cut 1 base from V and 2 bases from J, with 8 bases between. The CDR3 totals 14 residues.

This clone is deemed hyperexpanded (1% or more). The V and J genes are TRBV7-8 and TRBJ1-2; no clear D gene. Germline CDR1 is SGHVS and CDR2 is FQNEAQ. The length of the CDR3 is 15 residues. Trimming removed 5 bases from V and 2 bases from J, with 15 bases in between. The CDR3 bases are TGTGCCAGCAGCCCCGGAGATAGGCAAAACTATGGCTACACCTTC. This translates into CASSPGDRQNYGYTF.